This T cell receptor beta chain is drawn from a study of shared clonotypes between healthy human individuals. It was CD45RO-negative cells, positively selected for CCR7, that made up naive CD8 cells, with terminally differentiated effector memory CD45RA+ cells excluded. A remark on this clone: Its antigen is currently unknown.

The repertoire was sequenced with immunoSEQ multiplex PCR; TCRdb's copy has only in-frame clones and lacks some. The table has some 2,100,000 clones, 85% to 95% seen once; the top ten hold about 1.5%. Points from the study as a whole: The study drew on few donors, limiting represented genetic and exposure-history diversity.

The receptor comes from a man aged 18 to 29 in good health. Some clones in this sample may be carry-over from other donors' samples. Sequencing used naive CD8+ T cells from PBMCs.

CDR3 loop: CASSPLSKSNTEAFF. The DNA for the CDR3 is TGTGCCAGCAGTCCCCTATCCAAGTCGAACACTGAAGCTTTCTTT. The rearrangement uses TRBV27 and TRBJ1-1; D is uncertain. Germline CDR1 MNHEY, CDR2 SMNVEV (reference sequence). V lost 5 bases to trimming and J lost 1 base, with 14 bases between them. The CDR3 has 15 amino acids.